What follows describes a single T cell receptor (beta chain). This sample was taken from a study of lymphopenia after photon versus proton radiotherapy. Germline values: CDR1 SGHAT, CDR2 FQDESV (reference sequence). Trimming shortened V by 5 bases and J by 0 bases, and 5 bases separated the two germline ends. The length of the CDR3 is 12 residues. TCRdb's table, derived via immunoSEQ multiplex PCR, lists solely in-frame clones and lacks some. Of 68,000 or so clones listed, approximately 91% are singletons. This TCR was sampled from a woman between 70 and 85 years old with pancreatic cancer. The rearrangement joins TRBV11-1 to TRBJ2-7; D gene uncertain. Sequenced material: peripheral blood, taken from a patient treated with photon-based radiotherapy. CDR3: CASSEHSYEQYF. CDR3 in DNA: TGTGCCAGCAGCGAACACTCCTACGAGCAGTACTTC. Variable domain in full (rest from reference TRBV11-1 and TRBJ2-7): EAEVAQSPRYKITEKSQAVAFWCDPISGHATLYWYRQILGQGPELLVQFQDESVVDDSQLPKDRFSAERLKGVDSTLKIQPAELGDSAMYLCASSEHSYEQYFGPGTRLTVT.